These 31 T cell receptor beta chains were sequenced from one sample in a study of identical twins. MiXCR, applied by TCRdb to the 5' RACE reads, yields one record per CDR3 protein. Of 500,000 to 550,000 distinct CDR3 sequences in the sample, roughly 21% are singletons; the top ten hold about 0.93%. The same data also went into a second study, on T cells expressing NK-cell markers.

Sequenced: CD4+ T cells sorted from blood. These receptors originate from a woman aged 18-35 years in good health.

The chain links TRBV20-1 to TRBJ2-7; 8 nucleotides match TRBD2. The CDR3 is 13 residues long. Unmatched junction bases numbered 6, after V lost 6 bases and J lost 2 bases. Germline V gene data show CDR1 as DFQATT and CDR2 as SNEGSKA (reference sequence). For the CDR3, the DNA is TGCAGTGCCGAAGGGCGGGGGGCCTACGAGCAGTACTTC. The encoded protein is CSAEGRGAYEQYF.

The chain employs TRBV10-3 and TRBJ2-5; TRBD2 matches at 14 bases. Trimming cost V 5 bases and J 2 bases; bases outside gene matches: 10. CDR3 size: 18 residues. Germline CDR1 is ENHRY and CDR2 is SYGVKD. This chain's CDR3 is CAISLTSGGAGLQETQYF. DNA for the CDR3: TGTGCCATCAGTCTGACTAGCGGGGGGGCTGGCCTACAAGAGACCCAGTACTTC.

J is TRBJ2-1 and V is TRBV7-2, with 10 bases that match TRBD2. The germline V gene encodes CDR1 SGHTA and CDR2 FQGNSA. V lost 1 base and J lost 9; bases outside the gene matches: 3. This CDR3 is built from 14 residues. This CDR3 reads CASSLVTSGVEQFF. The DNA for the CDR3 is TGTGCCAGCAGCTTAGTAACTAGCGGGGTTGAGCAGTTCTTC.

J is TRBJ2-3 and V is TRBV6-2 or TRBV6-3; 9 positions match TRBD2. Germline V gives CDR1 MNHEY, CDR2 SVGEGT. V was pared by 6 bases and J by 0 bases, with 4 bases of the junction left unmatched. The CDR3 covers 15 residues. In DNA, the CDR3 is TGTGCCAGCAGCCATAGCGGGAGTAGCACAGATACGCAGTATTTT. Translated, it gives CASSHSGSSTDTQYF.

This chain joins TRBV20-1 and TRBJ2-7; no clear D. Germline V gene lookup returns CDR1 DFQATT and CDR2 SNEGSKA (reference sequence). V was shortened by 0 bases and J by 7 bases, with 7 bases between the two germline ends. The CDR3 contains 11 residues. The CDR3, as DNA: TGCAGTGCTAGAGAATTGAGTGAGCAGTACTTC. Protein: CSARELSEQYF.

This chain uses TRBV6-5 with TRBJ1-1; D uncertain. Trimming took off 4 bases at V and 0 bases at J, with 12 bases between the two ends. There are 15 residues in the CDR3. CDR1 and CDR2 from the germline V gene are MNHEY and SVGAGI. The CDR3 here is CASSFRRGLNTEAFF. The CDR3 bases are TGTGCCAGCAGTTTCAGGCGAGGTTTGAACACTGAAGCTTTCTTT.

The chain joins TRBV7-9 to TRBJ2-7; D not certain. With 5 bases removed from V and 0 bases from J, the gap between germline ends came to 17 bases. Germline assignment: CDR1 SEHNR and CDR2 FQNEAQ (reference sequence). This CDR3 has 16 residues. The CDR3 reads CASSPNRRLSSYEQYF. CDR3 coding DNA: TGTGCCAGCAGCCCAAATAGGCGGCTCAGCTCCTACGAGCAGTACTTC.

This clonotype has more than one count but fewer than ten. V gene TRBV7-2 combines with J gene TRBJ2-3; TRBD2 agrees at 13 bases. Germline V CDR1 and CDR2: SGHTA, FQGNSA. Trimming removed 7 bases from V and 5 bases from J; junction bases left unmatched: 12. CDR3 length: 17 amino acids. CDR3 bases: TGTGCCAGCACAACTAGCGGGAGGGGGTACCTTGGAGATACGCAGTATTTT. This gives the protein CASTTSGRGYLGDTQYF. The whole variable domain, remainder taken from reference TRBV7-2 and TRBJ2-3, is GAGVSQSPSNKVTEKGKDVELRCDPISGHTALYWYRQSLGQGLEFLIYFQGNSAPDKSGLPSDRFSAERTGGSVSTLTIQRTQQEDSAVYLCASTTSGRGYLGDTQYFGPGTRLTVL.

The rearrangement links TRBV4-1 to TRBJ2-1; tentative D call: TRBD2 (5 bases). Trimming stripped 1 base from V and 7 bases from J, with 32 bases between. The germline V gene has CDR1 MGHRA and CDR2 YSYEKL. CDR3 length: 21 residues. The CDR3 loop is CASSQGFEKASRIASRNEQFF. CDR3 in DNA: TGCGCCAGCAGCCAAGGATTTGAGAAAGCGTCTAGAATAGCGTCTAGGAATGAGCAGTTCTTC.

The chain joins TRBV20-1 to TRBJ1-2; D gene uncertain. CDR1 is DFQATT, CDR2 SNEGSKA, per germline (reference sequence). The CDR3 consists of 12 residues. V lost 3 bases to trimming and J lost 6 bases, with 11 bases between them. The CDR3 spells CSARGQKHGYTF. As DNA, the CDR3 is TGCAGTGCTAGGGGCCAGAAGCATGGCTACACCTTC.

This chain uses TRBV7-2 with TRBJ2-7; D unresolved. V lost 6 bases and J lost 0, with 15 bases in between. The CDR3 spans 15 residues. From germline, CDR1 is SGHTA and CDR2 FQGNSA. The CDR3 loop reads CASRHRVQSSYEQYF. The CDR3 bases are TGTGCCAGCAGACATAGGGTACAGAGCTCCTACGAGCAGTACTTC.

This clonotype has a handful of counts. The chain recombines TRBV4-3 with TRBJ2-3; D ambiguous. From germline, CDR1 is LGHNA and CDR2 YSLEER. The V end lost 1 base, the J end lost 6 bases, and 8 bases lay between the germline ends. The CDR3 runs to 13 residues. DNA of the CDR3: TGCGCCAGCAGCCAAGCTAATCTCGATACGCAGTATTTT. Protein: CASSQANLDTQYF.

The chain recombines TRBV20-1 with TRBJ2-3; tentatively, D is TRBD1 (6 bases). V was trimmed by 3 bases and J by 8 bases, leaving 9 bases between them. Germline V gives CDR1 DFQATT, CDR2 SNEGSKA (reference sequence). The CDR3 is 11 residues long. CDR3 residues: CSASLGGTQYF. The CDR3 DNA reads TGCAGTGCTAGTCTAGGGGGTACGCAGTATTTT.

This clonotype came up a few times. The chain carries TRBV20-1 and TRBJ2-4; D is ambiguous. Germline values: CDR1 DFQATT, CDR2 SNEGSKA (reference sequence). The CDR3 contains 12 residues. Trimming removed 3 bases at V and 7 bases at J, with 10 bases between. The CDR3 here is CSASSRVNIQYF. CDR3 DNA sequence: TGCAGTGCTAGTAGTAGGGTTAACATTCAGTACTTC.

As DNA, the CDR3 is TGTGCCAGCAGCTTGGGGACAAACTACGAGCAGTACTTC. Translated: CASSLGTNYEQYF. The chain carries TRBV7-2 and TRBJ2-7; D is perhaps TRBD1 (6 bases). The CDR3 loop spans 13 amino acids. Germline lookup yields CDR1 SGHTA and CDR2 FQGNSA. The ends were cut back, 3 bases at V and 3 bases at J, with 9 bases in the middle. Full variable domain (rest looked up from reference TRBV7-2 and TRBJ2-7): GAGVSQSPSNKVTEKGKDVELRCDPISGHTALYWYRQSLGQGLEFLIYFQGNSAPDKSGLPSDRFSAERTGGSVSTLTIQRTQQEDSAVYLCASSLGTNYEQYFGPGTRLTVT.

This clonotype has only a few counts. The CDR3 spells CSAREGPTSNEQFF. In DNA, the CDR3 is TGCAGTGCTAGAGAGGGACCTACGAGCAATGAGCAGTTCTTC. The chain combines TRBV20-1 with TRBJ2-1; D tentatively fits TRBD1 or TRBD2 (5 bases each). The CDR3 has 14 amino acids. Germline V lookup: CDR1 DFQATT, CDR2 SNEGSKA (reference sequence). V was trimmed by 0 bases and J by 6 bases, leaving 12 bases between them.

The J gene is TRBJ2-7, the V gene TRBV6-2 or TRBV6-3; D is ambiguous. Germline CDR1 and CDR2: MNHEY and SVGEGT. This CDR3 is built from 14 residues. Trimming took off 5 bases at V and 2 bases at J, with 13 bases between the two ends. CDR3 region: CASSPMGRAYEQYF. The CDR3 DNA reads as TGTGCCAGCAGTCCCATGGGCAGAGCCTACGAGCAGTACTTC.

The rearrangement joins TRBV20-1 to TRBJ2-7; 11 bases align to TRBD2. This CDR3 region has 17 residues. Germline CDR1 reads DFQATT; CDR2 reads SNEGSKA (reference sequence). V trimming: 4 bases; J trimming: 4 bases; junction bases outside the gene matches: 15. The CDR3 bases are TGCAGTGCTACAAGGGACCCCCTAGCGGGGGGTAGATACGAGCAGTACTTC. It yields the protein CSATRDPLAGGRYEQYF.

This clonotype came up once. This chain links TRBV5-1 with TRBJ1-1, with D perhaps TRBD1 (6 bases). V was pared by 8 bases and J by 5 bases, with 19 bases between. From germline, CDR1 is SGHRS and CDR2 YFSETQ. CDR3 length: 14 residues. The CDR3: CASTMRGHGTEAFF. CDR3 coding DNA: TGCGCCAGTACCATGCGGGGGCACGGAACTGAAGCTTTCTTT. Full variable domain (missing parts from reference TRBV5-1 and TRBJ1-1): KAGVTQTPRYLIKTRGQQVTLSCSPISGHRSVSWYQQTPGQGLQFLFEYFSETQRNKGNFPGRFSGRQFSNSRSEMNVSTLELGDSALYLCASTMRGHGTEAFFGQGTRLTVV.

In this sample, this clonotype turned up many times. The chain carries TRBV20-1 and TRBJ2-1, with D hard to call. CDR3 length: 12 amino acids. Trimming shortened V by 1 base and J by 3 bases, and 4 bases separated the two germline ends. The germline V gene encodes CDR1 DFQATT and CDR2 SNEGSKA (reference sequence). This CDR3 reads CSARGRYNEQFF. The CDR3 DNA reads TGCAGTGCTAGAGGACGCTACAATGAGCAGTTCTTC.

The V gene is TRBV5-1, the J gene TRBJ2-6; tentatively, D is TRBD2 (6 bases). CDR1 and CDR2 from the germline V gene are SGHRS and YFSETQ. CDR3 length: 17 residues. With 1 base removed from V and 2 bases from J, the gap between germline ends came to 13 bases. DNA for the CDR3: TGCGCCAGCAGCTTGTTGAGTACTAGCCCTGGGGCCAACGTCCTGACTTTC. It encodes CASSLLSTSPGANVLTF.

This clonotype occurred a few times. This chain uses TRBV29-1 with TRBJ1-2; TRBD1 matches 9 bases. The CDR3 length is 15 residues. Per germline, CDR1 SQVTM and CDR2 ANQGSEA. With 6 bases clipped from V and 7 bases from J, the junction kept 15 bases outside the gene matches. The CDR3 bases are TGCAGCGTCGAGAGGGTAGCTGGGACAGGGCCTGGCTACACCTTC. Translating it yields CSVERVAGTGPGYTF.

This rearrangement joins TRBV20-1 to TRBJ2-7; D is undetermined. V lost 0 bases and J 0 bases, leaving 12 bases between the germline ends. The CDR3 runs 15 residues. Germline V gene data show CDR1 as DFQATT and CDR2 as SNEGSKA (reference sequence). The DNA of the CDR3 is TGCAGTGCTAGAGATTGGGCCCGGAACTCCTACGAGCAGTACTTC. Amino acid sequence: CSARDWARNSYEQYF.

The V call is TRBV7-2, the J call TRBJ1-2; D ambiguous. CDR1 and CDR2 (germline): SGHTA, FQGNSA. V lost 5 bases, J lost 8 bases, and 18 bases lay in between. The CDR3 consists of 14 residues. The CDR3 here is CASSPRGRVGGYTF. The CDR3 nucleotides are TGTGCCAGCAGCCCCCGGGGAAGGGTGGGAGGCTACACCTTC.

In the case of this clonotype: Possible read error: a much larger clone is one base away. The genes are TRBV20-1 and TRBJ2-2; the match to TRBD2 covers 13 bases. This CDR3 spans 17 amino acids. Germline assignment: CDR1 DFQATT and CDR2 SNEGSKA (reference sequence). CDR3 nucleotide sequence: TGCTGTGCTCTTCCGACTAGCGGGAGGAGAGGCACCGGGGAGCTGTTTTTT. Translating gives CCALPTSGRRGTGELFF.

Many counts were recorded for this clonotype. CDR3 coding DNA: TGCAGTGCTAGAGATGAGGGTCGAAAAGCCAAAAACATTCAGTACTTC. Translation: CSARDEGRKAKNIQYF. V gene TRBV20-1 combines with J gene TRBJ2-4, with D possibly TRBD2 on 5 matching bases. Germline CDR1 DFQATT, CDR2 SNEGSKA (reference sequence). The CDR3 covers 16 residues. The V and J ends lost 0 bases and 0 bases respectively, with 12 bases between them.

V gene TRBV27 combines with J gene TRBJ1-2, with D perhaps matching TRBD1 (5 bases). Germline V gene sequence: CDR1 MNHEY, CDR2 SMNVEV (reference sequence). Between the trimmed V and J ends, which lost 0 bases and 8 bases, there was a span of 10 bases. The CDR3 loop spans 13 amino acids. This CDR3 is CASSLSPGRGYTF. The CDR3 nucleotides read TGTGCCAGCAGTTTATCGCCAGGGCGCGGCTACACCTTC.

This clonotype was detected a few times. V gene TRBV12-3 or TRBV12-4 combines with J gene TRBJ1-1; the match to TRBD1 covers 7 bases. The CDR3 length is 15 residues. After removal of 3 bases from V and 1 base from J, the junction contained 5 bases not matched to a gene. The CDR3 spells CASSFDGTANTEAFF. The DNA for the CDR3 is TGTGCCAGCAGTTTTGACGGGACAGCGAACACTGAAGCTTTCTTT.

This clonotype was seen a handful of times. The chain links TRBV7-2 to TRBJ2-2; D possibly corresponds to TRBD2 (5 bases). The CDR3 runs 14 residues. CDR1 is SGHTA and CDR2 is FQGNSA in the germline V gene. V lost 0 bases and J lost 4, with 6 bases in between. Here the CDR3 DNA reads TGTGCCAGCAGCTTAGCGACTACCACCGGGGAGCTGTTTTTT. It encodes CASSLATTTGELFF.

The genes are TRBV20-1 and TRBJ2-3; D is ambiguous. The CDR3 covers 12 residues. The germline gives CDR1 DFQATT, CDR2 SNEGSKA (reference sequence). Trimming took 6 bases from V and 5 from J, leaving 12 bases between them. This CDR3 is CSAASGEDTQYF. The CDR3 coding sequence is TGCAGTGCCGCCTCTGGGGAAGATACGCAGTATTTT.

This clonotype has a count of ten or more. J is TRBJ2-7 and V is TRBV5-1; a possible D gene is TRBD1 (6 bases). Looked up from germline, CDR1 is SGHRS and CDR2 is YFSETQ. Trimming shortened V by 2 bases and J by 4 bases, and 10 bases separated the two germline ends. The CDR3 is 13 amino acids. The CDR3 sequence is CASSFGQTYEQYF. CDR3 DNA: TGCGCCAGCAGCTTCGGACAGACTTACGAGCAGTACTTC.